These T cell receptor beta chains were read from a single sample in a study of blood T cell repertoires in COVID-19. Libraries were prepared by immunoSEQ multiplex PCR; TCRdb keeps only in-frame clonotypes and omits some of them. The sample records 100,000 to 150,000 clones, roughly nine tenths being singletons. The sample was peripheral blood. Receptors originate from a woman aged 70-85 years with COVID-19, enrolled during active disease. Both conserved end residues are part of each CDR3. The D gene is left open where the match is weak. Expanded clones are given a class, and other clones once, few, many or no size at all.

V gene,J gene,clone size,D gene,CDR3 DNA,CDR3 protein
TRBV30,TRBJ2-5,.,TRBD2,TGTGCCTTGGCACTCGGCGGGGGAGAAGAGACCCAGTACTTC,CALALGGGEETQYF
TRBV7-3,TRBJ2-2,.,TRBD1,TGTGCCAGCAGCCAACAGGGGGCGGGGAACACCGGGGAGCTGTTTTTT,CASSQQGAGNTGELFF
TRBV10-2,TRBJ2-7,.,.,TGCGCCAGCAGTGCTCTACAGGGCTCCTACGAGCAGTACTTC,CASSALQGSYEQYF
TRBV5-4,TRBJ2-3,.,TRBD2,TGTGCCAGCAGCTCAGCGGGGAGCACAGATACGCAGTATTTT,CASSSAGSTDTQYF
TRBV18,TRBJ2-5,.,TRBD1,TGTGCCAGCTCACCTGTAGACAGGGACCCCCAGTACTTC,CASSPVDRDPQYF
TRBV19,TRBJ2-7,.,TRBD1,TGTGCCAGTAGTATTTTGAAACAGGGGGCCTACGAGCAGTACTTC,CASSILKQGAYEQYF
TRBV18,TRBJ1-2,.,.,TGTGCCAGCTCATCTGGACAGCCAACTAACTATGGCTACACCTTC,CASSSGQPTNYGYTF
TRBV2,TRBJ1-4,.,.,TGTGCCAGCAGGACTATTGCAACTAATGAAAAACTGTTTTTT,CASRTIATNEKLFF
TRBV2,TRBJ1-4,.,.,TGTGCCAGCAGTGCCCGACAGGCTCCAACTAATGAAAAACTGTTTTTT,CASSARQAPTNEKLFF
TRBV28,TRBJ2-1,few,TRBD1,TGTGCCAGCAGTTTCAGGGGACAGGGCTACAATGAGCAGTTCTTC,CASSFRGQGYNEQFF
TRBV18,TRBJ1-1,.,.,TGTGCCAGCTCACTTTTCTCGGGACAACTGAACACTGAAGCTTTCTTT,CASSLFSGQLNTEAFF
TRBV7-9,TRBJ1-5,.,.,TGTGCCAGCAGCTTAGAGGGGGGGAATCAGCCCCAGCATTTT,CASSLEGGNQPQHF
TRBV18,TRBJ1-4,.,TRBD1,TGTGCCAGCTCACCTCGCCGTTCCGGGACAGGGGACGAAAAACTGTTTTTT,CASSPRRSGTGDEKLFF
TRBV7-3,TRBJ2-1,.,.,TGTGCCAGCAGCCCACGGGGGAAATCCTACAATGAGCAGTTCTTC,CASSPRGKSYNEQFF
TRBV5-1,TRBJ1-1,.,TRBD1,TGCGCCAGCAGCGAACAGGGGGCTGAAGCTTTCTTT,CASSEQGAEAFF
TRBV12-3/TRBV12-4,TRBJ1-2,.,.,TGTGCCAGCAGTTTGAGTAGAAACTATGGCTACACCTTC,CASSLSRNYGYTF
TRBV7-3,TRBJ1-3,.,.,TGTGCCAGCAGCCCGACAGGCTCGGGAAACACCATATATTTT,CASSPTGSGNTIYF
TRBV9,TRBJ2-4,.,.,TGTGCCAGCAGCGTTCACGGGGTCGGGGAAAACATTCAGTACTTC,CASSVHGVGENIQYF
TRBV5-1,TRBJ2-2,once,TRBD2,TGCGCCAGCAGCTTGGCCGCTAGCGGGGGAAGAATCACCGGGGAGCTGTTTTTT,CASSLAASGGRITGELFF
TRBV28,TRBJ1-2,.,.,TGTGCCAGCAGTTTGTCAGAATCCTATGGCTACACCTTC,CASSLSESYGYTF
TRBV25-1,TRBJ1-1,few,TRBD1,TGTGCCACCCGGGCAGGGGGAGCCACTGAAGCTTTCTTT,CATRAGGATEAFF
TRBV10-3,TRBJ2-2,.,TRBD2,TGTGCCATCAGCCAAAGCGGTGGCGGGGGGAACACCGGGGAGCTGTTTTTT,CAISQSGGGGNTGELFF
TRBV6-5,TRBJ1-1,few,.,TGTGCCAGCATCCCCTTCGGGGCAGGGGCTGAAGCTTTCTTT,CASIPFGAGAEAFF
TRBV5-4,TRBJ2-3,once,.,TGTGCCAGCAGCTTGGGGACACACCCGACAGATACGCAGTATTTT,CASSLGTHPTDTQYF
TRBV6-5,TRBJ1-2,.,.,TGTGCCAGCAGTTCTACGGGGGTCGGGGACTATGGCTACACCTTC,CASSSTGVGDYGYTF
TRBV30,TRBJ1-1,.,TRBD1,TGTGCCTTCACAAGGACAGGGGTCAGTGAAGCTTTCTTT,CAFTRTGVSEAFF
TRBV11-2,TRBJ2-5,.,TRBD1,TGTGCCAGCAGCCGGACCGGGACAGCCATCTACCAAGAGACCCAGTACTTC,CASSRTGTAIYQETQYF
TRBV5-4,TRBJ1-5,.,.,TGTGCCAGCAGCTTCGGCAATCAGCCCCAGCATTTT,CASSFGNQPQHF
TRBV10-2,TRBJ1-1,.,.,TGCGCCAGCAGTGAGTCGAGGGGGTACAATCCCGGGGCTTTCTTT,CASSESRGYNPGAFF
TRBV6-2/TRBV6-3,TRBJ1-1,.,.,TGTGCCAGCAGTTACTTAACCGCAATGGGCTCCCGGATGAGTACTGAAGCTTTCTTT,CASSYLTAMGSRMSTEAFF
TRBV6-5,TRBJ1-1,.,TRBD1,TGTGCCAGCAGTTACGACAGGGCAACTGAAGCTTTCTTT,CASSYDRATEAFF
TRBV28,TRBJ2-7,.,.,TGTGCCAGCAGTTCCGACGGGTACGAGCAGTACTTC,CASSSDGYEQYF
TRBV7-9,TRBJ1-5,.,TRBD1,TGTGCCAGCAGCTTAGCGGGCAGGGGGAACAATCAGCCCCAGCATTTT,CASSLAGRGNNQPQHF
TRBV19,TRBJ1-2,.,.,TGTGCCAGTAGCAACAGGGACTATGGCTACACCTTC,CASSNRDYGYTF
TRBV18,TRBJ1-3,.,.,TGTGCCAGCTCACCGGCGGACAGAGCCTCTGGAAACACCATATATTTT,CASSPADRASGNTIYF
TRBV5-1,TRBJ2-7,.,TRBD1,TGCGCCAGCAGCTCTCTTCCGGGACAGGTAATCTACGAGCAGTACTTC,CASSSLPGQVIYEQYF
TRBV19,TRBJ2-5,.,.,TGTGCCAGTAGTATAGTTGGGGGGTATGAGACCCAGTACTTC,CASSIVGGYETQYF
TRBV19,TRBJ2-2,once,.,TGTGCCAGTAGCGGGACTGGCGGGGAGCTGTTTTTT,CASSGTGGELFF
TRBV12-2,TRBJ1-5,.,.,TGTGCAAGTCGCCCGGACAGGGTTAGCAATCAGCCCCAGCATTTT,CASRPDRVSNQPQHF
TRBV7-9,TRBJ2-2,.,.,TGTGCCAGCAGCTCGACGGGCACCGGGGAGCTGTTTTTT,CASSSTGTGELFF
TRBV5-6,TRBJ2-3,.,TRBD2,TGTGCCAGCAGCCACACGAGGCGGGGGAGCACAGATACGCAGTATTTT,CASSHTRRGSTDTQYF
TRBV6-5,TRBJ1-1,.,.,TGTGCCAGCAGTCTACACCGGGACACTGAAGCTTTCTTT,CASSLHRDTEAFF
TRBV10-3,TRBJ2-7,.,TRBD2,TGTGCCATCAGGGGAGCGGGGGTCTACGAGCAGTACTTC,CAIRGAGVYEQYF
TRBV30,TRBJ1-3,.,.,TGTGCCTGGAGTATTCCCGCGAGGCCTTTCACCATATATTTT,CAWSIPARPFTIYF
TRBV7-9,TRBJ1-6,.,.,TGTGCCAGCAGCTCCCGGGACAACAGGAATTCACCCCTCCACTTT,CASSSRDNRNSPLHF
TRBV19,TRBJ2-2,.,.,TGTGCCAGTAGTACCCGGATACAGGGTCTTAGATTGACCGGGGTTCTTTTT,CASSTRIQGLRLTGVLF
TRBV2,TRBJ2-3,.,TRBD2,TGTGCCAGCAGTGTAGCTAGCGGGGGATACACAGATACGCAGTATTTT,CASSVASGGYTDTQYF
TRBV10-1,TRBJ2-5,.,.,TGCGCCAGCAGTGAGTCGGCGGGAGAGACCCAGTACTTC,CASSESAGETQYF
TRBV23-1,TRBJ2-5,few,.,TGCGCCAGCTGCCACAGGGTACCTAACCAAGAGACCCAGTACTTC,CASCHRVPNQETQYF
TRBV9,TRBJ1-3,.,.,TGTGCCAGCAGCCCCGATGGGGGGTCTGGAAACACCATATATTTT,CASSPDGGSGNTIYF
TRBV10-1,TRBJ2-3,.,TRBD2,TGCGCCAGCAGTGAGTCTCCTAGCGGGGCGGGGGATACGCAGTATTTT,CASSESPSGAGDTQYF
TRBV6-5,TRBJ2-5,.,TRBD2,TGTGCCAGCAGGACTAGCGGACAAGAGACCCAGTACTTC,CASRTSGQETQYF
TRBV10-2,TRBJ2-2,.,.,TGCGCCAGCAGTGGGCCCCCCGCGAACACCGGGGAGCTGTTTTTT,CASSGPPANTGELFF
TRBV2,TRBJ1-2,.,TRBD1,TGTGCCAGCAGGGGGACAGGGTGGTATGGCTACACCTTC,CASRGTGWYGYTF
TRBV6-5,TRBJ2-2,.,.,TGTGCCAGCAGCCCAGGAGGATCGGCCACCGGGGAGCTGTTTTTT,CASSPGGSATGELFF
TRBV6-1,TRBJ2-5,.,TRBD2,TGTGCCAGCAGTGAACTCCTAGCGGGGGGGCCAGAGACCCAGTACTTC,CASSELLAGGPETQYF
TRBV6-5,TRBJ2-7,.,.,TGTGCCAGCAGCATAGGGACTGAATCCTACGAGCAGTACTTC,CASSIGTESYEQYF
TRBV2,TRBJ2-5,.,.,TGTGCCAGCACCCTAGACTCCTCCCAAGAGACCCAGTACTTC,CASTLDSSQETQYF